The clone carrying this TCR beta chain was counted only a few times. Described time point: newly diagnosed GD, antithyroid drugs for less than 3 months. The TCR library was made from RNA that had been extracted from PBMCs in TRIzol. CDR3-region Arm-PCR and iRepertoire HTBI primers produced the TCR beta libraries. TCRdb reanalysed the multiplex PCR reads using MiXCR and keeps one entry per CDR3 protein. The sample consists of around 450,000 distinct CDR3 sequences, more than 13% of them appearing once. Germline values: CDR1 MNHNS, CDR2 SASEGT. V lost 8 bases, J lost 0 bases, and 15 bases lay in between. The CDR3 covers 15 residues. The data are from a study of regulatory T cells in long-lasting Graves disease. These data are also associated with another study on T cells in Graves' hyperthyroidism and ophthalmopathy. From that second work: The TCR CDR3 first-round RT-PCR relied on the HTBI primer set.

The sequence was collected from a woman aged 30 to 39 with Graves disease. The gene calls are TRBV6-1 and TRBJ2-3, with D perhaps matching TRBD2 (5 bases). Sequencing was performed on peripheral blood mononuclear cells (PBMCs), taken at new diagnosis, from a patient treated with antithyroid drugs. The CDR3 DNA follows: TGTGCCAGCCTGGATGCGGGCTATAGCACAGATACGCAGTATTTT. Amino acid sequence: CASLDAGYSTDTQYF.